One sample yielded the 25 T cell receptor beta chains listed below, sequenced in a study of cytomegalovirus exposure and HLA in healthy donors. Use of 60 Vbeta and 13 Jbeta primers characterized the PCR. Profiled with immunoSEQ multiplex PCR; TCRdb holds only in-frame clones, not every one. The table includes roughly 130,000 clones, 76% detected once. Sequences were obtained from PBMCs. The receptor set was obtained from a man in his forties or fifties in good health and CMV-seronegative.

V and J are TRBV18 and TRBJ2-7; 16 nucleotides align to TRBD2. Per the germline V gene, CDR1 is KGHSH and CDR2 is LQKENI. The junction had 11 bases not matched to a gene; V was cut back by 2 bases and J by 4 bases. This CDR3 contains 19 residues. This CDR3 is CASSPVPGLAGGFLYEQYF. For the CDR3, the DNA is TGTGCCAGCTCACCAGTTCCGGGACTAGCGGGGGGGTTTTTGTACGAGCAGTACTTC.

The CDR3 bases are TGTGCCAGCAGCACTAGCGGAAACATTCAGTACTTC. As protein: CASSTSGNIQYF. This sequence joins TRBV11-2 and TRBJ2-4; 8 nucleotides line up with TRBD2. After removal of 5 bases from V and 6 bases from J, the junction contained 0 bases not matched to a gene. CDR3 length: 12 amino acids. Per germline, CDR1 SGHAT and CDR2 FQNNGV.

This clone was found a few times. The chain joins TRBV19 to TRBJ1-6, with 7 bases identical to TRBD1. Germline V gives CDR1 LNHDA, CDR2 SQIVND (reference sequence). CDR3 length: 15 residues. The V and J ends lost 6 bases and 7 bases, in that order; junction bases with no gene match: 9. CDR3 DNA: TGTGCCAGTAGCACTAGGGGGCTAGGCAATTCACCCCTCCACTTT. Translated: CASSTRGLGNSPLHF.

This chain joins TRBV25-1 and TRBJ2-1, with 8 bases identical to TRBD2. Germline assignment: CDR1 MGHDK and CDR2 SYGVNS. V lost 1 base, J lost 7 bases, and 12 bases stayed unmatched. This CDR3 spans 17 amino acids. The CDR3 DNA reads as TGTGCCAGCAGTGAATCCGCGGGGGGCCCCTTAGGGAATGAGCAGTTCTTC. This sequence encodes CASSESAGGPLGNEQFF.

The V gene is TRBV2, the J gene TRBJ2-7; TRBD1 aligns across 8 bases. This CDR3 comprises 14 residues. The germline gives CDR1 SNHLY, CDR2 FYNNEI. After removal of 3 bases from V and 2 bases from J, the junction contained 3 bases not matched to a gene. CDR3 nucleotides: TGTGCCAGCAGTGAGAGGACAGGGACCTACGAGCAGTACTTC. Its translation: CASSERTGTYEQYF.

The V call is TRBV6-5, the J call TRBJ2-1, with TRBD2 identical over 7 bases. CDR1 MNHEY and CDR2 SVGAGI come from the germline V gene. The CDR3 extends over 11 amino acids. J was trimmed by 3 bases and V by 11 bases; bases with no gene match: 1. The DNA of the CDR3 is TGTGCCGCTAGCGGCTACAATGAGCAGTTCTTC. Protein product: CAASGYNEQFF.

The sample holds a few counts of this clone. The rearrangement joins TRBV6-1 to TRBJ2-1; D might be TRBD2 (6 bases). Trimming cost V 2 bases and J 2 bases, with 10 bases left between them. The CDR3 covers 15 residues. Germline V gene sequence: CDR1 MNHNS, CDR2 SASEGT. CDR3 in DNA: TGTGCCAGCAGTGAATTGGGCGGGGCCTACAATGAGCAGTTCTTC. Its protein is CASSELGGAYNEQFF.

This clone appeared once. The rearrangement links TRBV28 to TRBJ2-7; D is unresolved. The length of the CDR3 is 12 residues. V was trimmed by 6 bases and J by 5 bases, leaving 11 bases between them. Germline CDR1 and CDR2: MDHEN and SYDVKM. CDR3 loop: CASRGSNHEQYF. The DNA of the CDR3 is TGTGCCAGCAGGGGCTCCAATCACGAGCAGTACTTC. The entire variable domain, with the rest obtained from reference TRBV28 and TRBJ2-7, is as follows: DVKVTQSSRYLVKRTGEKVFLECVQDMDHENMFWYRQDPGLGLRLIYFSYDVKMKEKGDIPEGYSVSREKKERFSLILESASTNQTSMYLCASRGSNHEQYFGPGTRLTVT.

This chain connects TRBV6-5 to TRBJ1-2, with unresolved D. The CDR3 is 11 residues long. The germline CDR1 and CDR2 sequences are MNHEY and SVGAGI. CDR3 DNA sequence: TGTGCGGCCCTTGCCTCCTATGGCTACACCTTC. Protein sequence: CAALASYGYTF.

Comment on this clone: Germline is not matched at one junction end, which may reflect a read error. The J gene is TRBJ2-7, the V gene TRBV7-9, with 13 nucleotides matching TRBD2. This CDR3 is built from 18 residues. Germline V gene data show CDR1 as SEHNR and CDR2 as FQNEAQ (reference sequence). CDR3 residues: CSSSPMALAGGRTYEQYF. The DNA for the CDR3 is TGTTCCAGCAGCCCAATGGCACTAGCGGGGGGGCGCACCTACGAGCAGTACTTC.

The gene calls are TRBV2 and TRBJ2-5, with TRBD1 matching 7 bases. The last part of the DNA fits TRBJ2-7 better; the J call may be wrong. The CDR3 totals 16 residues. In germline, CDR1 is SNHLY, CDR2 FYNNEI. CDR3 sequence reads: CASSEDQPGQRYEQYF. The CDR3, as DNA: TGTGCCAGCAGTGAAGATCAGCCGGGACAGCGTTACGAGCAGTACTTC.

V usage is TRBV6-5 and J usage is TRBJ2-7, with 12 nucleotides matching TRBD2. CDR3 length: 15 residues. CDR1 and CDR2 (germline): MNHEY, SVGAGI. With 5 bases clipped from V and 1 base from J, the junction kept 3 bases outside the gene matches. The CDR3 DNA is TGTGCCAGCAGTCCCGGACTAGCGGGATCCTACGAGCAGTACTTC. It encodes CASSPGLAGSYEQYF.

Points on this clone: The junction departs from the called germline gene at one end, perhaps through a read error. The chain employs TRBV7-9 and TRBJ2-5; 11 bases are a match to TRBD2. This CDR3 has 18 residues. The germline V gene has CDR1 SEHNR and CDR2 FQNEAQ (reference sequence). DNA for the CDR3: TGTTCCAGCAGCCCCACCCCCCTAGCGGGGGGCCTCCAAGAGACCCAGTACTTC. Its protein is CSSSPTPLAGGLQETQYF.

In this sample, this clone turned up once. The chain combines TRBV7-8 with TRBJ2-3; 10 bases are a match to TRBD2. This CDR3 comprises 19 residues. Germline V gene lookup returns CDR1 SGHVS and CDR2 FQNEAQ. V lost 2 bases to trimming and J lost 1 base; unmatched junction nucleotides: 12. In nucleotides, the CDR3 is TGTGCCAGCAGCTTATCTCCTAGCGGGGGACGGGGGGGCACAGATACGCAGTATTTT. It translates to CASSLSPSGGRGGTDTQYF.

The chain joins TRBV28 to TRBJ1-2; TRBD1 aligns across 9 bases. Trimming removed 6 bases from V and 4 bases from J; junction bases left unmatched: 6. Germline V gene lookup returns CDR1 MDHEN and CDR2 SYDVKM. The CDR3 is made up of 14 amino acids. The CDR3 DNA reads TGTGCCAGCAGACCCGGGGGACAGGGCTATGGCTACACCTTC. Its translation: CASRPGGQGYGYTF.

There are a few counts of this clone. At one of its ends the junction is not consistent with the germline gene, which may arise from a read error. The chain employs TRBV7-9 and TRBJ2-3; 11 bases match TRBD2. This CDR3 contains 17 residues. Germline values: CDR1 SEHNR, CDR2 FQNEAQ (reference sequence). The CDR3 DNA reads TGTTCCAGCAGCTTAGATATAGCGGGAGGGCCAAAAGATACGCAGTATTTT. Its translation is CSSSLDIAGGPKDTQYF.

This clone showed up just a few times. The CDR3 DNA is TGTGCCAGCAGCCCGGACAGGTCTTTTAACTATGGCTACACCTTC. Its protein product is CASSPDRSFNYGYTF. The genes are TRBV7-8 and TRBJ1-2; TRBD1 matches 7 bases. The V gene's germline CDR1 is SGHVS and CDR2 FQNEAQ. This CDR3 comprises 15 residues. J was trimmed by 1 base and V by 5 bases; bases with no gene match: 7.

The table lists this clone with a few counts. The chain combines TRBV7-2 with TRBJ2-1; 9 nucleotides line up with TRBD2. Unmatched junction bases numbered 4, after V lost 3 bases and J lost 4 bases. The CDR3 totals 15 residues. The V gene's germline CDR1 is SGHTA and CDR2 FQGNSA. The CDR3: CASSFSLAGYNEQFF. The CDR3 bases are TGTGCCAGCAGCTTTAGTCTAGCGGGGTACAATGAGCAGTTCTTC.

This chain uses TRBV4-1 with TRBJ1-2; weak D call: TRBD1 (5 bases). Germline assignment: CDR1 MGHRA and CDR2 YSYEKL. V was clipped by 0 bases and J by 2 bases, with 13 bases between them. This CDR3 region has 16 residues. CDR3 nucleotides: TGCGCCAGCAGCCAAGAATCCAGGGTAAGCAACTATGGCTACACCTTC. Encoded protein: CASSQESRVSNYGYTF.

The chain recombines TRBV25-1 with TRBJ1-2; the D gene is possibly TRBD1 (5 bases). Germline CDR1 and CDR2: MGHDK and SYGVNS. Trimming shortened V by 4 bases and J by 6 bases, and 12 bases separated the two germline ends. There are 13 residues in the CDR3. CDR3 protein: CASSVQSRDGYTF. CDR3 in DNA: TGTGCCAGCAGTGTTCAATCCAGGGATGGCTACACCTTC.

This clone was found a few times. The chain recombines TRBV28 with TRBJ2-7; D is possibly TRBD2 (6 bases). CDR3 length equals 15 residues. The germline CDR1 and CDR2 sequences are MDHEN and SYDVKM. The V end lost 5 bases, the J end lost 0 bases, and 14 bases lay between the germline ends. The CDR3 DNA is TGTGCCAGCAGTCTCCCCTGGACTACCTCCTACGAGCAGTACTTC. This encodes CASSLPWTTSYEQYF. The entire variable domain, with the rest obtained from reference TRBV28 and TRBJ2-7, is as follows: DVKVTQSSRYLVKRTGEKVFLECVQDMDHENMFWYRQDPGLGLRLIYFSYDVKMKEKGDIPEGYSVSREKKERFSLILESASTNQTSMYLCASSLPWTTSYEQYFGPGTRLTVT.

The chain employs TRBV5-1 and TRBJ1-2; 9 positions agree with TRBD1. After removal of 3 bases from V and 6 bases from J, the junction contained 6 bases not matched to a gene. This CDR3 contains 14 residues. Germline V gene sequence: CDR1 SGHRS, CDR2 YFSETQ. As DNA, the CDR3 is TGCGCCAGCAGCTGGGACAGGGTTCAAGATGGCTACACCTTC. This translates into CASSWDRVQDGYTF.

This clone was seen only a few times. The chain links TRBV4-3 to TRBJ1-6; perhaps TRBD1 as D (6 bases). V was clipped by 7 bases and J by 10 bases, with 14 bases between them. Per the germline V gene, CDR1 is LGHNA and CDR2 is YSLEER. The CDR3 extends over 13 amino acids. CDR3 amino acids: CASIFQGSSPLHF. The CDR3 DNA reads TGCGCCAGCATTTTTCAGGGGAGCTCACCCCTCCACTTT.

This clone was observed once. The chain links TRBV7-2 to TRBJ1-1; a weak D match, TRBD1 (5 bases). Germline CDR1 and CDR2: SGHTA and FQGNSA. The V end lost 0 bases, the J end lost 4 bases, and 12 bases lay between the germline ends. The CDR3 length is 15 residues. The chain's CDR3 is CASSLAGQVGTEAFF. Here the CDR3 DNA reads TGTGCCAGCAGCTTAGCGGGGCAGGTTGGCACTGAAGCTTTCTTT.

This chain links TRBV6-5 with TRBJ1-1; D perhaps matches TRBD1 (6 bases). This CDR3 has 14 amino acids. Germline CDR1 reads MNHEY; CDR2 reads SVGAGI. Trimming took 2 bases from V and 0 from J, leaving 7 bases between them. The CDR3 region has the DNA TGTGCCAGCAGTTACGGACAGTTGAACACTGAAGCTTTCTTT. It codes for CASSYGQLNTEAFF.